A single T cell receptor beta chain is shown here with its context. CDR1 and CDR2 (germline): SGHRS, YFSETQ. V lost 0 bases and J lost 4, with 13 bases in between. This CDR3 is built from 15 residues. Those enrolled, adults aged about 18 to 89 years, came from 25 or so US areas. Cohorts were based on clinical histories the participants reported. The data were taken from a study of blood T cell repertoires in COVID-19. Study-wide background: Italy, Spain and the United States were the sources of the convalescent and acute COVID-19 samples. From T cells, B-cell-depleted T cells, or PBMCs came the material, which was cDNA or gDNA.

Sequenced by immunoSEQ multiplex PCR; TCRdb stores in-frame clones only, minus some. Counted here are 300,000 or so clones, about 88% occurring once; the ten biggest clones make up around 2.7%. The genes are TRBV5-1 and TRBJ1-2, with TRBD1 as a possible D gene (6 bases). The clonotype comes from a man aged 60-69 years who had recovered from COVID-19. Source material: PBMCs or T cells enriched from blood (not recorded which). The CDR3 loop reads CASSLGRGATYGYTF. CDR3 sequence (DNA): TGCGCCAGCAGCTTGGGTCGGGGGGCGACCTATGGCTACACCTTC.